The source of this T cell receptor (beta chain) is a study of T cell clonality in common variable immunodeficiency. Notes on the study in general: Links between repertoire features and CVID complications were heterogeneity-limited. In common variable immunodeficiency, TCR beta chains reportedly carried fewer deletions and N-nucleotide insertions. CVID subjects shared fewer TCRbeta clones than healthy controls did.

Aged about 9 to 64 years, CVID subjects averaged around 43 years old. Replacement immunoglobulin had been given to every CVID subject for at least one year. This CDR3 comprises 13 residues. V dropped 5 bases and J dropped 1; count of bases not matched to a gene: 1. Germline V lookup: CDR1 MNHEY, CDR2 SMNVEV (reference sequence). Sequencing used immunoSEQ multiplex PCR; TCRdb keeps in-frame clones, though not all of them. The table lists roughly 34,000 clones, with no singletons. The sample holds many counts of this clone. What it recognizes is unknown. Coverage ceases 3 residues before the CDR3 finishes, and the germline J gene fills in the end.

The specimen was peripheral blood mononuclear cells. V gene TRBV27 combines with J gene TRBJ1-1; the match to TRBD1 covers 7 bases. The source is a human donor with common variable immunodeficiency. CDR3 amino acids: CASSRQGNTEAFF. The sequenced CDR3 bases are TGTGCCAGCAGTAGACAGGGGAACACTGAA.